This TCR beta chain was recorded in a study of shared clonotypes between healthy human individuals. With V trimmed by 6 bases and J by 1 base, 9 bases remained unmatched. Germline V gene lookup returns CDR1 MDHEN and CDR2 SYDVKM. This CDR3 comprises 16 residues. Assay: immunoSEQ multiplex PCR; the TCRdb copy retains only in-frame clones and omits some. There are about 600,000 clones in the sample; 97% occur only once, and about 0.06% lies in the top ten. V usage is TRBV28 and J usage is TRBJ1-1; 9 bases agree with TRBD1. Sample: naive CD4+ T cells sorted from blood. Subset meaning: CD45RA+ positively selected. This sequence originates from a woman aged 30 to 39 in good health. CDR3: CASRDRTGQGNTEAFF. CDR3 DNA: TGTGCCAGCAGGGACAGGACGGGACAGGGGAACACTGAAGCTTTCTTT.